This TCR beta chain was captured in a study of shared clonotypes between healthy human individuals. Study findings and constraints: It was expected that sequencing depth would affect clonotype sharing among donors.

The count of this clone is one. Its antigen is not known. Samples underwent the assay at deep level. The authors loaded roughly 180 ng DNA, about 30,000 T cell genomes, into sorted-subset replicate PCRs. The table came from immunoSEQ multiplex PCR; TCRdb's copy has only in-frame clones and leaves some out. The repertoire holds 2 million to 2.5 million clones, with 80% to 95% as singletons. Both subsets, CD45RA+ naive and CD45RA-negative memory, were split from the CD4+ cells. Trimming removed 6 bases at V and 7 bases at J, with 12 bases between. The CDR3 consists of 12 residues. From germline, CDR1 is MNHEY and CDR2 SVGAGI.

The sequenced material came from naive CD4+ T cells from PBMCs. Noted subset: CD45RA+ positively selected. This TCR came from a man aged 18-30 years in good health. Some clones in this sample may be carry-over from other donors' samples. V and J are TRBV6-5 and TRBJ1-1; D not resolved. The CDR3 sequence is CASSRVIGEAFF. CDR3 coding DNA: TGTGCCAGCAGCCGGGTTATAGGTGAAGCTTTCTTT.